The 29 T cell receptor beta chains given below trace back to one sample, sequenced in a study of T-cell memory formation after mild COVID-19. TCRdb reprocessed the 5' RACE reads with MiXCR, giving one entry per CDR3 protein. The sample includes roughly 350,000 distinct CDR3 sequences, over 20% of them seen just once. Sample: PBMCs or a T cell subset sorted from them (not recorded which). All receptors derive from an adult woman who had mild COVID-19 (a few samples of this study predate the infection). Cell type and time point are not known.

This clonotype has only a few counts. The chain has TRBV4-2 and TRBJ2-5, with D perhaps matching TRBD2 (6 bases). Trimming left V 3 bases short and J 5 bases short, with 16 bases between. Germline V gene sequence: CDR1 LGHNA, CDR2 YNFKEQ. This CDR3 region has 15 residues. The CDR3, as DNA: TGTGCCAGCAGCCAGGAAACTAGCCCCCTGGAGACCCAGTACTTC. This encodes CASSQETSPLETQYF.

This clonotype was seen only a few times. This chain connects TRBV4-3 to TRBJ2-4; D remains unclear. Germline V gene lookup returns CDR1 LGHNA and CDR2 YSLEER. V was pared by 0 bases and J by 0 bases, with 12 bases between. The CDR3 is 17 residues long. Here the CDR3 DNA reads TGCGCCAGCAGCCAAGATTGGCAGACCCTAGCCAAAAACATTCAGTACTTC. This gives the protein CASSQDWQTLAKNIQYF.

V gene TRBV9 combines with J gene TRBJ2-3; no clear D. The CDR3 runs to 11 residues. V lost 0 bases to trimming and J lost 7 bases, with 3 bases between them. Germline CDR1 reads SGDLS; CDR2 reads YYNGEE. The CDR3 loop reads CASSVANTQYF. In DNA form, the CDR3 reads TGTGCCAGCAGCGTAGCTAATACGCAGTATTTT.

The chain carries TRBV29-1 and TRBJ2-3; TRBD1 aligns across 7 bases. The CDR3 is made up of 14 amino acids. Germline values: CDR1 SQVTM, CDR2 ANQGSEA. The J segment lost 4 bases and the V segment lost 2 bases, leaving 6 bases of the junction unmatched. The CDR3 protein is CSVERGQGADTQYF. CDR3 DNA sequence: TGCAGCGTTGAACGAGGTCAGGGGGCAGATACGCAGTATTTT.

This clonotype occurred a few times. The V call is TRBV6-6, the J call TRBJ2-3; 9 bases are shared with TRBD1. The CDR3 consists of 17 residues. The trim removed 0 bases at V and 0 bases at J, leaving 4 bases unmatched. The germline CDR1 and CDR2 sequences are MNHNY and SVGAGI (reference sequence). The DNA of the CDR3 is TGTGCCAGCAGTTACTCGGACAGGGGTACTAGCACAGATACGCAGTATTTT. This gives the protein CASSYSDRGTSTDTQYF.

The genes are TRBV5-1 and TRBJ2-1, with 8 nucleotides matching TRBD2. Unmatched junction bases numbered 6, after V lost 3 bases and J lost 7 bases. There are 14 residues in the CDR3. Looked up from germline, CDR1 is SGHRS and CDR2 is YFSETQ. CDR3 DNA sequence: TGCGCCAGCAGCTCGTCTAGCGGGTCTAATGAGCAGTTCTTC. Amino acids: CASSSSSGSNEQFF.

This sequence joins TRBV11-2 and TRBJ2-3; TRBD2 agrees at 8 bases. CDR1 and CDR2 (germline): SGHAT, FQNNGV. The CDR3 extends over 14 amino acids. With V trimmed by 0 bases and J by 5 bases, 1 base remained unmatched. The CDR3 sequence: CASSLESGRDTQYF. The CDR3 nucleotides read TGTGCCAGCAGCTTAGAGAGCGGGAGAGATACGCAGTATTTT.

V is TRBV10-3 and J is TRBJ1-1; possibly TRBD1 for D (6 bases). Between the trimmed V and J ends, which lost 7 bases and 1 base, there was a span of 13 bases. The CDR3 contains 14 residues. The germline gives CDR1 ENHRY, CDR2 SYGVKD. In DNA form, the CDR3 reads TGTGCCATCAAAAAGGACAGCGGGAACACTGAAGCTTTCTTT. It specifies CAIKKDSGNTEAFF.

This clonotype has more than one count but fewer than ten. The genes are TRBV3-1 and TRBJ2-1, with D possibly being TRBD2 (6 bases). Trimming removed 5 bases at V and 8 bases at J, with 19 bases between. The CDR3 loop spans 15 amino acids. Germline CDR1 reads LGHDT; CDR2 reads YNNKEL (reference sequence). As DNA, the CDR3 is TGTGCCAGCAGCGCTTGGGGGGTTGTGAAAGATGAGCAGTTCTTC. It translates to CASSAWGVVKDEQFF.

The chain uses TRBV30 and TRBJ2-1; the D gene is possibly TRBD1 (6 bases). The CDR3 is made up of 13 amino acids. V lost 5 bases to trimming and J lost 7 bases, with 15 bases between them. CDR1 is GTSNPN and CDR2 is SVGIG in the germline V gene (reference sequence). Written as DNA, the CDR3 is TGTGCCTGGCGGGGACAAAAGGTGAATGAGCAGTTCTTC. Protein product: CAWRGQKVNEQFF.

The chain recombines TRBV9 with TRBJ2-3; 11 bases are shared with TRBD2. V was clipped by 0 bases and J by 0 bases; unmatched bases: 3. Germline V gene data show CDR1 as SGDLS and CDR2 as YYNGEE. The CDR3 has 17 amino acids. This CDR3 reads CASSVAPSGGSTDTQYF. The CDR3 nucleotides read TGTGCCAGCAGCGTAGCGCCTAGCGGGGGGAGCACAGATACGCAGTATTTT.

This rearrangement joins TRBV5-1 to TRBJ1-2; the D gene is possibly TRBD1 (5 bases). Germline CDR1 and CDR2: SGHRS and YFSETQ. Trimming left V 1 base short and J 2 bases short, with 12 bases between. The CDR3 spans 15 residues. As DNA, the CDR3 is TGCGCCAGCAGCTTGTACCCAGGGACCAACTATGGCTACACCTTC. Amino acids: CASSLYPGTNYGYTF.

This rearrangement joins TRBV20-1 to TRBJ2-3; 7 nucleotides line up with TRBD2. Germline trimming cut 6 bases from V and 2 bases from J; bases unmatched to any gene: 8. Germline values: CDR1 DFQATT, CDR2 SNEGSKA (reference sequence). This CDR3 region has 14 residues. Here the CDR3 DNA reads TGCAGTGCCTTTCTAGCGGAGTACACAGATACGCAGTATTTT. Translation: CSAFLAEYTDTQYF.

This clonotype was seen a handful of times. The chain is built from TRBV6-5 and TRBJ2-3; D ambiguous. Germline assignment: CDR1 MNHEY and CDR2 SVGAGI. V lost 2 bases to trimming and J lost 3 bases, with 9 bases between them. This CDR3 is built from 14 residues. This CDR3 is CASSYRSRTDTQYF. DNA for the CDR3: TGTGCCAGCAGTTACCGGAGTAGGACAGATACGCAGTATTTT.

This clonotype was observed at least ten times. This sequence joins TRBV7-9 and TRBJ2-7; D is perhaps TRBD1 (6 bases). Trimming stripped 5 bases from V and 5 bases from J, with 10 bases between. The CDR3 contains 12 residues. Germline CDR1 reads SEHNR; CDR2 reads FQNEAQ (reference sequence). The chain's CDR3 is CASSLQGDEQYF. The CDR3 DNA is TGTGCCAGCAGCCTACAGGGTGACGAGCAGTACTTC.

The genes are TRBV20-1 and TRBJ2-7; 7 bases line up with TRBD1. Germline assignment: CDR1 DFQATT and CDR2 SNEGSKA (reference sequence). The CDR3 extends over 15 amino acids. The V and J ends lost 0 bases and 0 bases, in that order; junction bases with no gene match: 5. The CDR3 is CSARDGDRDSYEQYF. The DNA of the CDR3 is TGCAGTGCTAGAGATGGGGACAGAGACTCCTACGAGCAGTACTTC.

V and J are TRBV18 and TRBJ2-1; possible D gene TRBD2, 5 bases. Germline-derived CDR1 and CDR2 are KGHSH and LQKENI. The CDR3 extends over 13 amino acids. Trimming took off 3 bases at V and 7 bases at J, with 10 bases between the two ends. CDR3 nucleotides: TGTGCCAGCTCACCTTCGTCGGGAAATGAGCAGTTCTTC. Amino acid sequence: CASSPSSGNEQFF.

The chain recombines TRBV5-1 with TRBJ2-2; the match to TRBD2 covers 11 bases. CDR1 SGHRS and CDR2 YFSETQ come from the germline V gene. The CDR3 extends over 16 amino acids. V lost 0 bases to trimming and J lost 5 bases; unmatched junction nucleotides: 3. The CDR3 sequence is CASSLDLAGGTGELFF. The CDR3 DNA reads as TGCGCCAGCAGCTTGGATCTAGCGGGGGGTACCGGGGAGCTGTTTTTT.

The chain uses TRBV5-1 and TRBJ2-3; a weak D match, TRBD1 (6 bases). Per the germline V gene, CDR1 is SGHRS and CDR2 is YFSETQ. The V gene lost 1 base and the J gene lost 6 bases, with 9 bases spanning the gap. This CDR3 is built from 13 residues. DNA of the CDR3: TGCGCCAGCAGCTTGAACAGGGTGGATACGCAGTATTTT. The encoded protein is CASSLNRVDTQYF.

This chain links TRBV19 with TRBJ1-1; a possible D gene is TRBD1 (5 bases). The CDR3 is 15 amino acids. V was cut by 3 bases and J by 1 base, with 12 bases left in between. Germline CDR1 and CDR2: LNHDA and SQIVND (reference sequence). The CDR3 region is CASSMGTLWNTEAFF. The CDR3, as DNA: TGTGCCAGTAGTATGGGGACCCTTTGGAACACTGAAGCTTTCTTT.

The genes are TRBV9 and TRBJ2-1; 15 bases align to TRBD2. CDR3 length: 16 amino acids. V gave up 0 bases and J gave up 7 bases; unmatched junction bases: 2. From germline, CDR1 is SGDLS and CDR2 YYNGEE. CDR3 residues: CASSVVGTSGGNEQFF. DNA of the CDR3: TGTGCCAGCAGCGTAGTTGGGACTAGCGGGGGGAATGAGCAGTTCTTC.

This clonotype was seen once. This chain connects TRBV11-3 to TRBJ1-6, with D possibly matching TRBD1 (5 bases). CDR1 is SGHNT and CDR2 is YENEEA in the germline V gene. CDR3 length: 14 amino acids. The ends were cut back, 0 bases at V and 9 bases at J, with 9 bases in the middle. In nucleotides, the CDR3 is TGTGCCAGCAGCTTAGACCAGGGTGTTTCACCCCTCCACTTT. Its translation: CASSLDQGVSPLHF.

This clonotype was detected a few times. This chain uses TRBV5-1 with TRBJ2-3; either TRBD1 or TRBD2 may supply D (5 bases each). Germline CDR1 is SGHRS and CDR2 is YFSETQ. CDR3 length: 15 amino acids. V was clipped by 6 bases and J by 0 bases, with 14 bases between them. CDR3 sequence (DNA): TGCGCCAGCACCCTTGGGGGTGCTAGCACAGATACGCAGTATTTT. Protein product: CASTLGGASTDTQYF.

In its sample, this clonotype was seen a few times. The chain carries TRBV20-1 and TRBJ1-6; unclear D gene. Germline-derived CDR1 and CDR2 are DFQATT and SNEGSKA (reference sequence). Trimming pared 0 bases from V and 7 bases from J, leaving 19 bases between. The CDR3 runs 17 residues. The CDR3 loop is CSARDPGIGFSNSPLHF. The CDR3, as DNA: TGCAGTGCTAGAGATCCAGGCATAGGATTTTCAAATTCACCCCTCCACTTT.

The table lists this clonotype with a few counts. The chain uses TRBV4-2 and TRBJ2-7; a weak D match, TRBD2 (6 bases). Between the trimmed V and J ends, which lost 3 bases and 5 bases, there was a span of 17 bases. The germline V gene has CDR1 LGHNA and CDR2 YNFKEQ. The CDR3 runs to 15 residues. DNA for the CDR3: TGTGCCAGCAGCCAGCCGCTAGCGTATGAGAACGAGCAGTACTTC. Protein product: CASSQPLAYENEQYF.

Concerning this clonotype itself: One end of the junction varies from germline; a read error may be responsible. This chain links TRBV15 with TRBJ2-3; D is uncertain. The length of the CDR3 is 15 residues. Germline V gives CDR1 LNHNV, CDR2 YYDKDF (reference sequence). CDR3 loop: CATSRDSAVRDRQYF. The DNA of the CDR3 is TGTGCCACCAGCAGAGACTCGGCAGTCCGAGATAGGCAGTATTTT.

In its sample, this clonotype was seen a few times. V and J are TRBV7-2 and TRBJ1-2; 8 nucleotides match TRBD1. This CDR3 has 15 residues. Losses at the gene ends were 8 bases for V and 4 bases for J; bases not matched to a gene: 12. Germline loops: CDR1 SGHTA, CDR2 FQGNSA. The DNA for the CDR3 is TGTGCCAGCGGCCGTCTGGGGACAGGATCCTATGGCTACACCTTC. It codes for CASGRLGTGSYGYTF.

The rearrangement joins TRBV6-2 or TRBV6-3 to TRBJ2-1, with TRBD1 matching over 8 bases. After removal of 8 bases from V and 7 bases from J, the junction contained 13 bases not matched to a gene. Germline V gene lookup returns CDR1 MNHEY and CDR2 SVGEGT. This CDR3 contains 15 residues. The chain's CDR3 is CASQNGGTGGNEQFF. The DNA for the CDR3 is TGTGCCAGCCAAAACGGGGGTACAGGGGGGAATGAGCAGTTCTTC.

This clonotype was observed a handful of times. The V call is TRBV6-2 or TRBV6-3, the J call TRBJ2-1, with 7 nucleotides matching TRBD2. This CDR3 comprises 16 residues. In germline, CDR1 is MNHEY, CDR2 SVGEGT. V trimming: 8 bases; J trimming: 2 bases; junction bases outside the gene matches: 12. The CDR3 sequence: CASSSPGTSAYNEQFF. The CDR3 DNA follows: TGTGCCAGCTCCTCCCCCGGCACTAGCGCCTACAATGAGCAGTTCTTC.